What follows are 5 T cell receptor beta chains derived from one specimen sequenced in a study of T cells in Graves' hyperthyroidism and ophthalmopathy. TCR beta CDR3 regions were amplified from RNA transcripts. A first-round RT-PCR of the TCR CDR3 used the HTBI primer set. Via MiXCR, TCRdb re-called the multiplex PCR reads, giving one row per CDR3 protein. The sample has around 340,000 distinct CDR3 sequences; about 15% are singletons. Specimen: blood. The receptors originated from a young woman with Graves' hyperthyroidism that later progressed to Graves' ophthalmopathy.

J is TRBJ2-1 and V is TRBV5-1; D not certain. Trimming shortened V by 1 base and J by 0 bases, and 8 bases separated the two germline ends. Germline CDR1 and CDR2: SGHRS and YFSETQ. The CDR3 sequence is 15 residues long. DNA for the CDR3: TGCGCCAGCAGCTTGTGGGTAAGCTCCTACAATGAGCAGTTCTTC. The encoded protein is CASSLWVSSYNEQFF.

This clonotype was detected ten times or more. This rearrangement joins TRBV6-1 to TRBJ1-2; no clear D gene. The CDR3 contains 14 residues. Trimming cost V 4 bases and J 5 bases, with 14 bases left between them. Germline CDR1 and CDR2: MNHNS and SASEGT. The CDR3 spells CASSASDKVYGYTF. CDR3 nucleotide sequence: TGTGCCAGCAGTGCGTCCGACAAGGTATATGGCTACACCTTC.

The sample holds many counts of this clonotype. The chain is built from TRBV20-1 and TRBJ2-7; 7 bases match TRBD2. This CDR3 is built from 13 residues. V trimming: 1 base; J trimming: 0 bases; junction bases outside the gene matches: 0. CDR1 and CDR2 from the germline V gene are DFQATT and SNEGSKA (reference sequence). The CDR3 spells CSARGGGSYEQYF. The CDR3 DNA is TGCAGTGCTAGAGGGGGGGGCTCCTACGAGCAGTACTTC.

V usage is TRBV12-3 or TRBV12-4 and J usage is TRBJ1-4, with D perhaps TRBD1 (5 bases). Deletions cut 6 bases from V and 4 bases from J, with 12 bases between. The CDR3 loop spans 14 amino acids. This chain's CDR3 is CASSPGRNNEKLFF. The DNA for the CDR3 is TGTGCCAGCAGCCCGGGACGGAATAATGAAAAACTGTTTTTT.

The chain combines TRBV12-3 or TRBV12-4 with TRBJ2-7; TRBD2 matches 11 bases. J was trimmed by 6 bases and V by 7 bases; bases with no gene match: 14. This CDR3 has 16 residues. CDR3 nucleotides: TGTGCCAGCACCAAGACTAGCGGGACCCGCCGGGTCGAGCAGTACTTC. Translated: CASTKTSGTRRVEQYF.